This T cell receptor (beta chain) is from a study of blood T cell repertoires in COVID-19. Trimming cost V 0 bases and J 4 bases, with 6 bases left between them. From germline, CDR1 is ENHRY and CDR2 SYGVKD. The CDR3 loop spans 14 amino acids. In the authors' workflow: How many nucleated cells were present was estimated from reference gene primer amplification. The repertoire was sequenced with immunoSEQ multiplex PCR; TCRdb's copy has only in-frame clones and lacks some. That table is the source of V, J and clone size, and D and trimming were worked out from the DNA. Of 80,000 to 100,000 clones detected, about 85% appear once; the ten largest clones hold 4% to 5%. This clone was recorded once.

The chain carries TRBV10-3 and TRBJ2-2; D gene unclear. The source material was peripheral blood. The TCR originated in a man between 70 and 80 years old with acute or convalescent COVID-19. The CDR3 nucleotides read TGTGCCATCAGTGAGTCCAGAAGCACCGGGGAGCTGTTTTTT. It encodes CAISESRSTGELFF.